This is a list of T cell receptor beta chains from one sample in a study of blood T cell repertoires in COVID-19. Method: immunoSEQ multiplex PCR; TCRdb's copy keeps in-frame clones and lacks some. The data show around 250,000 clones, 91% seen once. Sequenced input: PBMCs or T cells enriched from blood (not recorded which). The origin of the receptors is a human donor in a cohort exposed to, infected with or recovered from COVID-19 (not recorded which). The donor label of this sample is uncertain. CDR3s include the opening cysteine and the closing phenylalanine or tryptophan. Fields, in order: CDR3 length, J gene, clone size, D gene, V gene, CDR3 protein, CDR3 DNA. A D gene is named only where the DNA matches it firmly. The size field is filled for only some rows; it gives once, few, many or a size class.

13	TRBJ1-6	-	-	TRBV12-5	CASGSGDESPLHF	TGTGCTAGTGGTTCAGGGGATGAATCACCCCTCCACTTT
14	TRBJ2-1	-	TRBD1	TRBV30	CAWSVGQGVNEQFF	TGTGCCTGGAGTGTAGGACAGGGGGTCAATGAGCAGTTCTTC
13	TRBJ1-5	-	-	TRBV6-1	CASSESDNQPQHF	TGTGCCAGCAGTGAGTCAGATAATCAGCCCCAGCATTTT
15	TRBJ2-3	-	TRBD1	TRBV6-4	CASSDSIQGPDTQYF	TGTGCCAGCAGTGACTCGATACAGGGGCCAGATACGCAGTATTTT
15	TRBJ2-5	once	-	TRBV5-4	CASSLVSSAQETQYF	TGTGCCAGCAGCTTGGTGTCCAGCGCCCAAGAGACCCAGTACTTC
14	TRBJ2-2	-	-	TRBV10-2	CASSERGGTGELFF	TGCGCCAGCAGTGAGAGGGGGGGGACCGGGGAGCTGTTTTTT
15	TRBJ2-7	-	-	TRBV5-1	CASSLGGGTSGEQYF	TGCGCCAGCAGCTTGGGGGGCGGGACCTCTGGGGAGCAGTACTTC
14	TRBJ1-2	few	-	TRBV6-5	CASSYSGGRRGYTF	TGTGCCAGCAGTTACTCGGGGGGGCGCAGGGGCTACACCTTC
13	TRBJ1-1	-	-	TRBV2	CASSGQRNTEAFF	TGTGCCAGCAGTGGACAAAGGAACACTGAAGCTTTCTTT
15	TRBJ2-5	-	TRBD2	TRBV10-2	CASSASGGPQETQYF	TGCGCCAGCAGTGCTAGCGGGGGGCCGCAAGAGACCCAGTACTTC
13	TRBJ1-1	-	TRBD1	TRBV19	CASKQGADTEAFF	TGTGCCAGTAAACAGGGGGCGGACACTGAAGCTTTCTTT
15	TRBJ1-4	-	-	TRBV5-1	CASSLAGSRNGLLFF	TGCGCCAGCAGCTTGGCCGGGAGCAGGAACGGGTTACTGTTTTTT
18	TRBJ2-4	-	TRBD1	TRBV19	CASSSPTGPFVLKDIQYF	TGTGCCAGTAGTTCCCCGACAGGGCCTTTCGTGCTAAAAGACATTCAGTACTTC
15	TRBJ1-5	-	-	TRBV18	CASSPIGNSNQPQHF	TGTGCCAGCTCACCAATCGGGAATAGCAATCAGCCCCAGCATTTT
14	TRBJ2-1	-	TRBD1	TRBV18	CASSGQGGQDEQFF	TGTGCCAGCTCAGGACAGGGTGGGCAGGATGAGCAGTTCTTC
19	TRBJ1-6	-	-	TRBV5-1	CASREQGSNPFILDSPLHF	TGCGCCAGCAGGGAACAGGGATCTAATCCTTTTATCCTTGATTCACCCCTCCACTTT
18	TRBJ2-1	-	TRBD2	TRBV3-1/TRBV3-2	CASSNGLAGGPANNQQFF	TGTGCCAGCAGCAACGGACTAGCGGGGGGGCCAGCGAACAATCAGCAGTTCTTC
14	TRBJ2-4	-	TRBD1	TRBV25-1	CASSDDRVGNIQYF	TGTGCCAGCAGTGACGACAGGGTTGGGAACATTCAGTACTTC
16	TRBJ1-2	-	TRBD1	TRBV4-1	CASSLAPGGANYGYTF	TGCGCCAGCAGCCTCGCTCCAGGGGGCGCAAACTATGGCTACACCTTC
15	TRBJ1-3	-	-	TRBV27	CASSFQGAGGNTIYF	TGTGCCAGCAGTTTTCAAGGGGCCGGTGGAAACACCATATATTTT
11	TRBJ2-7	-	-	TRBV20-1	CSAMRGYEQYF	TGCAGTGCTATGAGGGGGTACGAGCAGTACTTC
13	TRBJ1-2	-	-	TRBV2	CASSGPGGDGYTF	TGTGCCAGCAGTGGCCCGGGAGGGGATGGCTACACCTTC
12	TRBJ2-3	few	-	TRBV3-1/TRBV3-2	CASSTGSNTQYF	TGTGCCAGCAGCACCGGGTCCAATACGCAGTATTTT
14	TRBJ2-2	-	-	TRBV6-4	CASSVEQTSGELFF	TGTGCCAGCAGTGTGGAACAGACCTCCGGGGAGCTGTTTTTT
16	TRBJ1-2	-	TRBD1	TRBV6-1	CASSDPRQGPNYGYTF	TGTGCCAGCAGTGATCCCCGACAGGGACCTAACTATGGCTACACCTTC
13	TRBJ1-1	-	-	TRBV3-1/TRBV3-2	CASSHRGGTEAFF	TGTGCCAGCAGCCATCGGGGGGGGACTGAAGCTTTCTTT
14	TRBJ1-3	once	-	TRBV7-9	CASSPPGSGNTIYF	TGTGCCAGCAGCCCCCCAGGATCTGGAAACACCATATATTTT
13	TRBJ2-5	-	-	TRBV7-9	CASSFSLEETQYF	TGTGCCAGCAGCTTCTCGCTAGAAGAGACCCAGTACTTC
15	TRBJ1-1	-	-	TRBV7-9	CASSPPGFTNTEAFF	TGTGCCAGCAGCCCACCAGGGTTTACGAACACTGAAGCTTTCTTT
14	TRBJ2-1	-	-	TRBV6-5	CASSYKAAANEQFF	TGTGCCAGCAGTTACAAGGCGGCCGCCAATGAGCAGTTCTTC
13	TRBJ1-5	-	-	TRBV30	CAWSGLGDQPQHF	TGTGCCTGGAGTGGTCTCGGGGATCAGCCCCAGCATTTT
15	TRBJ2-1	-	TRBD2	TRBV5-1	CASSRKASGENEQFF	TGCGCCAGCTCCAGGAAAGCTAGCGGGGAAAATGAGCAGTTCTTC
13	TRBJ2-2	-	TRBD2	TRBV7-9	CASGQAGPGELFF	TGTGCCAGCGGCCAAGCGGGACCCGGGGAGCTGTTTTTT
19	TRBJ2-3	-	TRBD1	TRBV11-2	CASSLVAGGRMKGTDTQYF	TGTGCCAGCAGCTTAGTAGCAGGGGGAAGGATGAAGGGGACAGATACGCAGTATTTT
14	TRBJ2-3	-	TRBD2	TRBV29-1	CSVGETSGPDTQYF	TGCAGCGTTGGGGAGACTAGCGGGCCAGATACGCAGTATTTT
14	TRBJ1-6	-	-	TRBV7-9	CASSEGANNSPLHF	TGTGCCAGCAGCGAGGGCGCAAATAATTCACCCCTCCACTTT
17	TRBJ2-2	-	TRBD2	TRBV2	CASSEPTSGVGTGELFF	TGTGCCAGCAGTGAACCGACTAGCGGGGTCGGTACCGGGGAGCTGTTTTTT
18	TRBJ2-3	-	TRBD1	TRBV15	CATSRMGQGSISTDTQYF	TGTGCCACCAGCAGGATGGGACAGGGGTCAATTAGCACAGATACGCAGTATTTT
17	TRBJ2-1	-	TRBD2	TRBV3-1/TRBV3-2	CASSPGLAGFSYNEQFF	TGTGCCAGCAGCCCCGGACTAGCGGGGTTCTCCTACAATGAGCAGTTCTTC
16	TRBJ1-4	-	TRBD1	TRBV4-3	CASSQEGQGINEKLFF	TGCGCCAGCAGCCAAGAGGGACAGGGGATCAATGAAAAACTGTTTTTT
16	TRBJ1-6	-	-	TRBV12-5	CASGLAHREGNSPLHF	TGTGCTAGTGGTTTGGCCCACAGGGAAGGTAATTCACCCCTCCACTTT